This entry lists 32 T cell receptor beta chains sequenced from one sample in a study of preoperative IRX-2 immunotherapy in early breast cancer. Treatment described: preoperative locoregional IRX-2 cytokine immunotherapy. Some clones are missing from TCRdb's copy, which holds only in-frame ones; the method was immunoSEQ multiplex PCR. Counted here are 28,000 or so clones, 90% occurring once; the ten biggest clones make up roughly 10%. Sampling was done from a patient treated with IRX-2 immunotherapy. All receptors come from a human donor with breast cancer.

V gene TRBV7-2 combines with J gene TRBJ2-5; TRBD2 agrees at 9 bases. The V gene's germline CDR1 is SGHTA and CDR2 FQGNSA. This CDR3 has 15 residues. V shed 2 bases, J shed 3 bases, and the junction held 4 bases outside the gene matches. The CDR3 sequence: CASSLYSGGEETQYF. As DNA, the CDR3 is TGTGCCAGCAGCTTATATAGCGGGGGAGAAGAGACCCAGTACTTC.

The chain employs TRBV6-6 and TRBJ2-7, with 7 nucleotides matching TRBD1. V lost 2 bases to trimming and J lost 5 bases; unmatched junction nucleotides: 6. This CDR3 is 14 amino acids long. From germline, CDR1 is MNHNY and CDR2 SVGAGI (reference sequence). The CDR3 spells CASSYGDRNHEQYF. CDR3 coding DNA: TGTGCCAGCAGTTACGGGGACAGAAACCACGAGCAGTACTTC.

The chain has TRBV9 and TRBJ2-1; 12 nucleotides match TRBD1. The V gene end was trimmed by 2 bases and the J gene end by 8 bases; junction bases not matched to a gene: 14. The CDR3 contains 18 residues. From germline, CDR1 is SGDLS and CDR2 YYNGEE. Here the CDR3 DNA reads TGTGCCAGCAGCGTCAGCTCACAACCGGGACAGGGGGCATATGAGCAGTTCTTC. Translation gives CASSVSSQPGQGAYEQFF.

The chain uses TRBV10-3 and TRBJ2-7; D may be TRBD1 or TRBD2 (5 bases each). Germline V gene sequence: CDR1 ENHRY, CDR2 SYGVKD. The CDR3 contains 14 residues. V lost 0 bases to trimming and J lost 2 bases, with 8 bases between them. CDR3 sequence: CAISESGDPYEQYF. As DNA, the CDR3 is TGTGCCATCAGTGAGTCAGGGGACCCCTACGAGCAGTACTTC.

The CDR3 sequence is CASSLAGKNIQYF. The CDR3 nucleotides read TGCGCCAGCAGCTTGGCCGGGAAAAACATTCAGTACTTC. V gene TRBV5-1 combines with J gene TRBJ2-4, with D uncertain. The CDR3 is 13 residues long. V shed 0 bases and J shed 4 bases, with 5 bases lying between them. Germline CDR1 SGHRS, CDR2 YFSETQ.

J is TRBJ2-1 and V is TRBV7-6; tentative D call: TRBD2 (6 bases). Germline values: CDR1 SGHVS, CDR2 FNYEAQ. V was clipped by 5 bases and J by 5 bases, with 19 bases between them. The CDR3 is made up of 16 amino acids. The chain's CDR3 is CASSPQEGLLNNEQFF. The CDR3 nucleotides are TGTGCCAGCAGCCCGCAAGAGGGACTCTTAAACAATGAGCAGTTCTTC. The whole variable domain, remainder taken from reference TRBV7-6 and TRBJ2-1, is GAGVSQSPRYKVTKRGQDVALRCDPISGHVSLYWYRQALGQGPEFLTYFNYEAQQDKSGLPNDRFSAERPEGSISTLTIQRTEQRDSAMYRCASSPQEGLLNNEQFFGPGTRLTVL.

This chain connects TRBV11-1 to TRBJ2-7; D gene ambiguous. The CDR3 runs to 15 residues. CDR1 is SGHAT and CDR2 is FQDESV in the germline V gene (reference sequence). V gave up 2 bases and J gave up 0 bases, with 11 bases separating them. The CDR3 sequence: CASSLFRANSYEQYF. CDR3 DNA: TGTGCCAGCAGCTTATTCCGGGCCAACTCCTACGAGCAGTACTTC.

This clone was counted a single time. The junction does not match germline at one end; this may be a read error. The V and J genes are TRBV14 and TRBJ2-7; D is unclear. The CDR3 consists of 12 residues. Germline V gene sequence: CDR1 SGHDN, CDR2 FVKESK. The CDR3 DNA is TGTGCCAGCAGCCAATCCCCAGGTAGTTGGATCTTC. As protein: CASSQSPGSWIF.

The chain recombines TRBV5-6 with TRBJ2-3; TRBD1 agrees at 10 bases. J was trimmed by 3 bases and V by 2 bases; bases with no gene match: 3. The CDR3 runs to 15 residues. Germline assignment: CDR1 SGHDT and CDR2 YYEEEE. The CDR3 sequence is CASSLRTGGTDTQYF. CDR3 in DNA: TGTGCCAGCAGCTTAAGGACAGGGGGAACAGATACGCAGTATTTT.

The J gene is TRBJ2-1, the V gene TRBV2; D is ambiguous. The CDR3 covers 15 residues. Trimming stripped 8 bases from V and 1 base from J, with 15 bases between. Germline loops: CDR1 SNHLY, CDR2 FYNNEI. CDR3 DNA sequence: TGTGCCAGCGCAACACACGCAGGTTCCTACAATGAGCAGTTCTTC. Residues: CASATHAGSYNEQFF.

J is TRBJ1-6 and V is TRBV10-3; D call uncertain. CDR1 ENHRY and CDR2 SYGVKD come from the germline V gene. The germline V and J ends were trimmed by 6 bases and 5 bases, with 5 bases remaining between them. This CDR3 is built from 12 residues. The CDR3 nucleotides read TGTGCCATCAGAGCTGATAATTCACCCCTCCACTTT. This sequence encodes CAIRADNSPLHF.

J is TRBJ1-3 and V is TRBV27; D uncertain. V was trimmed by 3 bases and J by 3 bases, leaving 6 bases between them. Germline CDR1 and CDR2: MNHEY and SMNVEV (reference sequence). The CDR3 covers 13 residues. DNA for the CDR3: TGTGCCAGCAGTTTCCGGAATGGAAACACCATATATTTT. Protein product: CASSFRNGNTIYF.

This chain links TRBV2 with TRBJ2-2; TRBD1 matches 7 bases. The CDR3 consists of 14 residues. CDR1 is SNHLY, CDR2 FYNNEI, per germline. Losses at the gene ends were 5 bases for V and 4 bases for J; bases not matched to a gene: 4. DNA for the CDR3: TGTGCCAGCAGTTCACAGGGGAGCACCGGGGAGCTGTTTTTT. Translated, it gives CASSSQGSTGELFF.

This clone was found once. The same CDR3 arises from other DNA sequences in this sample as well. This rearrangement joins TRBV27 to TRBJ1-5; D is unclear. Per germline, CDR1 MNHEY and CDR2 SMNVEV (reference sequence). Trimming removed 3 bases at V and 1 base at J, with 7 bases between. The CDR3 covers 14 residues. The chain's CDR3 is CASSFRSSNQPQHF. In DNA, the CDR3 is TGTGCCAGCAGTTTCAGGTCGAGCAATCAGCCCCAGCATTTT.

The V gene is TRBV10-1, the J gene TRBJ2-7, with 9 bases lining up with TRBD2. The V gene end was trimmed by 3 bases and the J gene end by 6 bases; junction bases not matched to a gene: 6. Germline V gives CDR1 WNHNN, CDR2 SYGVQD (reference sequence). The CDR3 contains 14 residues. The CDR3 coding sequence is TGCGCCAGCAGTGACCTTAGCGGGAGCAGCGAGCAGTACTTC. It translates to CASSDLSGSSEQYF.

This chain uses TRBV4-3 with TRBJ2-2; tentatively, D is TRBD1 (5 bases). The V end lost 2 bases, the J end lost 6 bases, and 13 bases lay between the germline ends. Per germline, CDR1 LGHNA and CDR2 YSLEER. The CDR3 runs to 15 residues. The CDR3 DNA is TGCGCCAGCAGCCAATATGGACACATGGCCGGGGAGCTGTTTTTT. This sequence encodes CASSQYGHMAGELFF.

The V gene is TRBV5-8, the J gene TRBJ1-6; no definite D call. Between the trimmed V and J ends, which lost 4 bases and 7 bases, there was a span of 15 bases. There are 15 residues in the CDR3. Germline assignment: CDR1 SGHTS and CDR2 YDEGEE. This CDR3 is CASSRRTAANSPLHF. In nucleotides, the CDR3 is TGTGCCAGCAGCCGGAGGACGGCGGCAAATTCACCCCTCCACTTT.

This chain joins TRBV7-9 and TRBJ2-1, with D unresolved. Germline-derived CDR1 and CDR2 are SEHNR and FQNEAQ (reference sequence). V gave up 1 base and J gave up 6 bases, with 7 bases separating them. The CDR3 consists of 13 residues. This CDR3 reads CASSLGSLNEQFF. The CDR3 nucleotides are TGTGCCAGCAGCTTAGGATCGCTCAATGAGCAGTTCTTC.

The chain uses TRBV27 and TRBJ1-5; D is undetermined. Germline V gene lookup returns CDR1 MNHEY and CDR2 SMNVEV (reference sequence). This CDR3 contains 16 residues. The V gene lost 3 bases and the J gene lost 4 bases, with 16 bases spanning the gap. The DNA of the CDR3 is TGTGCCAGCAGTTTGAATAGTGCTGGGCAGAATCAGCCCCAGCATTTT. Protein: CASSLNSAGQNQPQHF.

CDR3 nucleotides: TGCGCCAGCCGCGCTTATGGCTACACCTTC. Protein sequence: CASRAYGYTF. This chain links TRBV23-1 with TRBJ1-2; no firm D call. Being an ORF, TRBV23-1 has a function that is uncertain. The CDR3 sequence is 10 residues long. With 8 bases removed from V and 5 bases from J, the gap between germline ends came to 6 bases.

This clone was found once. The CDR3 DNA sequence: TGTGCCAGCAGCCTTGGAGCGGTTACTAATGAAAAACTGTTTTTT. It yields the protein CASSLGAVTNEKLFF. The V and J genes are TRBV5-4 and TRBJ1-4; no reliable D call. There are 15 residues in the CDR3. Per germline, CDR1 SGHNT and CDR2 YYREEE (reference sequence). Trimming took off 4 bases at V and 2 bases at J, with 12 bases between the two ends.

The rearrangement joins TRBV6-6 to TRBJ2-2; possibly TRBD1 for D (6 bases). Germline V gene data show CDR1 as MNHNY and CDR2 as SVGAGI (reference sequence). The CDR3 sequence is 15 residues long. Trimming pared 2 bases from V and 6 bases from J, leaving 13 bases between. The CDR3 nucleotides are TGTGCCAGCAGTTACGTAAAGGGGGAGTCCGGGGAGCTGTTTTTT. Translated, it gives CASSYVKGESGELFF.

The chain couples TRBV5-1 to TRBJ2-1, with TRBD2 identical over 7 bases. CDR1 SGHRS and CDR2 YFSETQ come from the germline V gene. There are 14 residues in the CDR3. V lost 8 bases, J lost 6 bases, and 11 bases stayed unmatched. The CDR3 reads CASRLASGLNEQFF. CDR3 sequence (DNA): TGCGCCAGTCGGCTCGCTAGCGGCCTCAATGAGCAGTTCTTC.

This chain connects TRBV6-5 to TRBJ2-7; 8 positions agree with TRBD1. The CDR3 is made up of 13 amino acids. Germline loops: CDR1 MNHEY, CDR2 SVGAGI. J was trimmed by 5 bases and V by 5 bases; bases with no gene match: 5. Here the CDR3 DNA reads TGTGCCAGCAGTAGGACAGGGTCCCACGAGCAGTACTTC. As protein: CASSRTGSHEQYF.

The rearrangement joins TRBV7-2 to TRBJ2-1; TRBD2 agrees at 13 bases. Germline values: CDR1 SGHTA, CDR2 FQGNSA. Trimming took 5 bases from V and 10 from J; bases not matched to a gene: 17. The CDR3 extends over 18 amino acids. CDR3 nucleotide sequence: TGTGCCAGCAGCCCCCGACTAGCGGGGGGCCCTGCCGTAAAAGAGCAGTTCTTC. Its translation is CASSPRLAGGPAVKEQFF.

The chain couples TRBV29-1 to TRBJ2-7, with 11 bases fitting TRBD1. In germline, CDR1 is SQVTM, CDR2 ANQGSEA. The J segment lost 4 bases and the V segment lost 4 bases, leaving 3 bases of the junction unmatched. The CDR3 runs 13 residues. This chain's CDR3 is CSVAGTGGYEQYF. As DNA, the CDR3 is TGCAGCGTTGCCGGGACAGGGGGTTACGAGCAGTACTTC.

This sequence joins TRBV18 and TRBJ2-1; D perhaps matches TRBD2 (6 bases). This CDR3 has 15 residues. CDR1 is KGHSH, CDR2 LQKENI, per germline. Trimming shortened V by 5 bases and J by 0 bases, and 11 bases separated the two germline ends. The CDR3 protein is CASSAGPSSYNEQFF. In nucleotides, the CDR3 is TGTGCCAGCTCAGCGGGACCGAGCTCCTACAATGAGCAGTTCTTC.

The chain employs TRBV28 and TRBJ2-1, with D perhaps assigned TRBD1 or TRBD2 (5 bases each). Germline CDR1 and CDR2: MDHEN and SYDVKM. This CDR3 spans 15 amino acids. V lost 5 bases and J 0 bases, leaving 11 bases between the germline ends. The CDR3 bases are TGTGCCAGCAGTACCGGGACCAGCTCCTACAATGAGCAGTTCTTC. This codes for CASSTGTSSYNEQFF.

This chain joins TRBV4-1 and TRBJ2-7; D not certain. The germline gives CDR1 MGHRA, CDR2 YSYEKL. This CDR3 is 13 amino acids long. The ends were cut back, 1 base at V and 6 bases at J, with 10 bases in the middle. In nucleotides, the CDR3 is TGCGCCAGCAGCCAAGGGTGGGCTGTCGAGCAGTACTTC. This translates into CASSQGWAVEQYF.

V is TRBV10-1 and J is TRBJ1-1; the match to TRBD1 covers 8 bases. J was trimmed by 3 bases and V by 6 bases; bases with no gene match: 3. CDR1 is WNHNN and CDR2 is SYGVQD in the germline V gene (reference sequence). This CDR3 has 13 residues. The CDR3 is CASSWTGHTEAFF. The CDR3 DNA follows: TGCGCCAGCAGCTGGACAGGGCACACTGAAGCTTTCTTT.

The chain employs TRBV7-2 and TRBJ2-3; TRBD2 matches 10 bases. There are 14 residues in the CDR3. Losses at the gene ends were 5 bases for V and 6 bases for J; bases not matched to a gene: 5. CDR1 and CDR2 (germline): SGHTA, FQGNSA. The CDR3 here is CASSTGLASDTQYF. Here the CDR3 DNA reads TGTGCCAGCAGCACGGGACTAGCGTCGGATACGCAGTATTTT.

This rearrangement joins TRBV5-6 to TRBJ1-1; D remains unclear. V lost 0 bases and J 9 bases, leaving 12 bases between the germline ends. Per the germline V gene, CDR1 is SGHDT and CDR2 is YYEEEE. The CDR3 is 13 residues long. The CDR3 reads CASSLGQVRQAFF. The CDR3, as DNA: TGTGCCAGCAGCTTGGGGCAGGTCAGACAAGCTTTCTTT.